Below, 27 T cell receptor beta chains from the same sample are listed, as sequenced in a study of T cells in localized non-small cell lung cancer. The data were produced by immunoSEQ multiplex PCR, yet TCRdb's version contains in-frame clones alone and is incomplete. The profile shows 30,000 to 45,000 clones, over 80% of them singletons. The sample was peripheral blood, taken before any cancer treatment. Receptors originate from a woman aged 35 to 75 with stage I lung adenocarcinoma.

The chain couples TRBV5-1 to TRBJ2-5; 7 bases map to TRBD1. This CDR3 is 13 amino acids long. CDR1 and CDR2 (germline): SGHRS, YFSETQ. Trimming took 5 bases from V and 0 from J; bases not matched to a gene: 1. CDR3 region: CASSGTDQETQYF. CDR3 DNA: TGCGCCAGCAGTGGGACAGACCAAGAGACCCAGTACTTC.

The chain employs TRBV4-1 and TRBJ2-5, with 12 bases lining up with TRBD2. V trimming: 1 base; J trimming: 5 bases; junction bases outside the gene matches: 8. Germline V gene lookup returns CDR1 MGHRA and CDR2 YSYEKL. This CDR3 comprises 17 residues. CDR3 in DNA: TGCGCCAGCAGCCAAGTACCACTAGCGGGAGGAGTGGAGACCCAGTACTTC. Translating it yields CASSQVPLAGGVETQYF.

The J gene is TRBJ2-7, the V gene TRBV7-2; 8 bases fit TRBD1. The germline gives CDR1 SGHTA, CDR2 FQGNSA. The length of the CDR3 is 15 residues. Unmatched junction bases numbered 5, after V lost 2 bases and J lost 2 bases. Here the CDR3 DNA reads TGTGCCAGCAGCTTAACAGGGGGGTTTGCCTACGAGCAGTACTTC. Residues: CASSLTGGFAYEQYF.

The chain carries TRBV10-1 and TRBJ1-5; 12 bases match TRBD1. CDR3 length equals 17 residues. The trim removed 7 bases at V and 6 bases at J, leaving 13 bases unmatched. The germline V gene has CDR1 WNHNN and CDR2 SYGVQD (reference sequence). As DNA, the CDR3 is TGCGCCAGCACCGGGACAGGGGGCGAGTCGCGCCGTCAGCCCCAGCATTTT. This translates into CASTGTGGESRRQPQHF.

The rearrangement joins TRBV11-3 to TRBJ2-7; the match to TRBD2 covers 10 bases. This CDR3 has 14 amino acids. Trimming cost V 6 bases and J 2 bases; bases outside gene matches: 4. Germline V gene lookup returns CDR1 SGHNT and CDR2 YENEEA. The chain's CDR3 is CASSRSGRAYEQYF. As DNA, the CDR3 is TGTGCCAGCAGTCGCAGCGGGAGGGCCTACGAGCAGTACTTC.

The chain recombines TRBV11-2 with TRBJ2-7; 13 positions agree with TRBD2. V lost 4 bases and J lost 2; bases outside the gene matches: 8. The CDR3 sequence is 17 residues long. The germline CDR1 and CDR2 sequences are SGHAT and FQNNGV. CDR3 loop: CASSYTLGTSGTYEQYF. The CDR3 region has the DNA TGTGCCAGCAGCTACACACTCGGGACTAGCGGGACCTACGAGCAGTACTTC.

The CDR3 DNA reads TGTGCCAGCAGCTTAAGCCCCGGCCCTATGAGGGAGCTGTTTTTT. As protein: CASSLSPGPMRELFF. This sequence joins TRBV11-1 and TRBJ2-2; D remains ambiguous. Germline V gives CDR1 SGHAT, CDR2 FQDESV (reference sequence). Trimming removed 2 bases from V and 9 bases from J, with 16 bases in between. This CDR3 is 15 amino acids long.

The gene calls are TRBV27 and TRBJ1-3, with D unclear. CDR3 size: 13 residues. The V gene lost 5 bases and the J gene lost 4 bases, with 9 bases spanning the gap. Per germline, CDR1 MNHEY and CDR2 SMNVEV (reference sequence). CDR3 residues: CASSPRQGNTIYF. Here the CDR3 DNA reads TGTGCCAGCAGTCCACGACAAGGAAACACCATATATTTT.

Note on this clone: The same CDR3 arises from other DNA sequences in this sample as well. This chain connects TRBV7-9 to TRBJ1-1, with 7 bases identical to TRBD1. The CDR3 is 12 amino acids. The J segment lost 10 bases and the V segment lost 2 bases, leaving 4 bases of the junction unmatched. Germline V gene sequence: CDR1 SEHNR, CDR2 FQNEAQ (reference sequence). The CDR3 spells CASSLRGQGAFF. The CDR3 DNA follows: TGTGCCAGCAGCTTAAGGGGGCAAGGAGCTTTCTTT.

This chain joins TRBV4-1 and TRBJ2-7; unclear D gene. V was pared by 4 bases and J by 6 bases, with 10 bases between. CDR1 is MGHRA, CDR2 YSYEKL, per germline. CDR3 length: 12 amino acids. The CDR3 protein is CASSPIWGEQYF. The CDR3 region has the DNA TGCGCCAGCAGCCCAATCTGGGGCGAGCAGTACTTC.

The J gene is TRBJ2-1, the V gene TRBV7-9; D gene uncertain. Germline V gene data show CDR1 as SEHNR and CDR2 as FQNEAQ (reference sequence). V was clipped by 5 bases and J by 7 bases, with 12 bases between them. The CDR3 spans 13 residues. The CDR3 coding sequence is TGTGCCAGCAGCCCATACAAAAAAAATGAGCAGTTCTTC. This gives the protein CASSPYKKNEQFF.

The rearrangement joins TRBV30 to TRBJ2-5, with 8 nucleotides matching TRBD1. This CDR3 has 14 amino acids. The germline gives CDR1 GTSNPN, CDR2 SVGIG (reference sequence). Trimming took 5 bases from V and 6 from J; bases not matched to a gene: 11. CDR3 sequence: CAWGTGGPGKTQYF. The CDR3 DNA reads TGTGCCTGGGGGACAGGAGGGCCGGGTAAGACCCAGTACTTC.

The chain uses TRBV13 and TRBJ2-7, with D perhaps TRBD2 (6 bases). V dropped 3 bases and J dropped 5 bases, with 14 bases sitting between them. The CDR3 has 14 amino acids. CDR1 is PRHDT and CDR2 is FYEKMQ in the germline V gene (reference sequence). As DNA, the CDR3 is TGTGCCAGCAGCTTCGGGAGACGGGGAGACGAGCAGTACTTC. It specifies CASSFGRRGDEQYF.

The chain is built from TRBV27 and TRBJ2-1; 7 positions agree with TRBD2. The CDR3 loop spans 15 amino acids. Germline V gene lookup returns CDR1 MNHEY and CDR2 SMNVEV (reference sequence). With V trimmed by 4 bases and J by 5 bases, 8 bases remained unmatched. The CDR3 here is CASSWEGGPDNEQFF. In DNA form, the CDR3 reads TGTGCCAGCAGTTGGGAGGGAGGGCCCGACAATGAGCAGTTCTTC.

The V call is TRBV27, the J call TRBJ1-5, with D possibly matching TRBD1 (6 bases). The CDR3 is 15 amino acids. CDR1 and CDR2 (germline): MNHEY, SMNVEV (reference sequence). V lost 4 bases and J 3 bases, leaving 13 bases between the germline ends. The CDR3 sequence is CASSSLTGSNQPQHF. DNA of the CDR3: TGTGCCAGCAGTTCCTTAACAGGGTCCAATCAGCCCCAGCATTTT.

J is TRBJ2-5 and V is TRBV18, with D possibly being TRBD1 (6 bases). The CDR3 consists of 15 residues. Germline CDR1 and CDR2: KGHSH and LQKENI. The ends were cut back, 3 bases at V and 0 bases at J, with 11 bases in the middle. In nucleotides, the CDR3 is TGTGCCAGCTCACCGCGGACAGCCTACCAAGAGACCCAGTACTTC. Protein sequence: CASSPRTAYQETQYF. Full variable domain (remainder filled in from reference TRBV18 and TRBJ2-5): NAGVMQNPRHLVRRRGQEARLRCSPMKGHSHVYWYRQLPEEGLKFMVYLQKENIIDESGMPKERFSAEFPKEGPSILRIQQVVRGDSAAYFCASSPRTAYQETQYFGPGTRLLVL.

J is TRBJ2-5 and V is TRBV6-5; D could derive from TRBD1 or TRBD2 (5 bases each). This CDR3 region has 16 residues. V was trimmed by 0 bases and J by 2 bases, leaving 13 bases between them. Germline V gene data show CDR1 as MNHEY and CDR2 as SVGAGI. The CDR3: CASSYSWGSLQETQYF. The CDR3 DNA follows: TGTGCCAGCAGTTACTCGTGGGGGAGCCTACAAGAGACCCAGTACTTC.

About this clone itself: Other DNA sequences in this specimen translate into the identical CDR3. V gene TRBV5-6 combines with J gene TRBJ2-7, with unresolved D. The germline V and J ends were trimmed by 3 bases and 1 base, with 8 bases remaining between them. Germline V CDR1 and CDR2: SGHDT, YYEEEE. CDR3 size: 13 residues. As DNA, the CDR3 is TGTGCCAGCAGCTCCGGTCTGTCCTACGAGCAGTACTTC. This sequence encodes CASSSGLSYEQYF.

This clone was found a few times. The chain links TRBV6-5 to TRBJ1-5; D is unclear. V was pared by 4 bases and J by 9 bases, with 10 bases between. The CDR3 totals 12 residues. Per the germline V gene, CDR1 is MNHEY and CDR2 is SVGAGI. CDR3 bases: TGTGCCAGCAGTTCCCCCGGTCGGCCCCAGCATTTT. Translating gives CASSSPGRPQHF.

A note on this clone: This sample includes further DNA sequences coding for the same CDR3. This chain uses TRBV7-6 with TRBJ2-2; D unclear. Germline V gene data show CDR1 as SGHVS and CDR2 as FNYEAQ. The CDR3 runs 13 residues. V dropped 2 bases and J dropped 1 base, with 2 bases sitting between them. The CDR3 coding sequence is TGTGCCAGCAGCTTACTGAACACCGGGGAGCTGTTTTTT. Translated: CASSLLNTGELFF.

This clone occurred once. The rearrangement joins TRBV6-5 to TRBJ2-5, with D hard to call. Trimming removed 0 bases from V and 6 bases from J, with 17 bases in between. CDR1 MNHEY and CDR2 SVGAGI come from the germline V gene. This CDR3 spans 16 amino acids. The CDR3 here is CASSYSVRAERQTQYF. The CDR3 DNA reads as TGTGCCAGCAGTTACTCAGTAAGGGCTGAGAGGCAGACCCAGTACTTC.

CDR3 in DNA: TGTGCCAGCAGCCAAGATCTGGGCAGGCCTACCTACGAGCAGTACTTC. Protein sequence: CASSQDLGRPTYEQYF. The chain uses TRBV14 and TRBJ2-7, with D uncertain. Trimming left V 0 bases short and J 2 bases short, with 14 bases between. Germline V gene sequence: CDR1 SGHDN, CDR2 FVKESK. This CDR3 is 16 amino acids long.

This chain joins TRBV30 and TRBJ1-3; TRBD1 aligns across 9 bases. The V gene end was trimmed by 3 bases and the J gene end by 3 bases; junction bases not matched to a gene: 3. This CDR3 has 14 residues. Germline V lookup: CDR1 GTSNPN, CDR2 SVGIG (reference sequence). In nucleotides, the CDR3 is TGTGCCTGGAGCACAGGGGGCTATGGAAACACCATATATTTT. Its protein product is CAWSTGGYGNTIYF.

This clone came up a few times. The chain combines TRBV10-2 with TRBJ1-3; perhaps TRBD1 as D (5 bases). Per the germline V gene, CDR1 is WSHSY and CDR2 is SAAADI. With 5 bases removed from V and 7 bases from J, the gap between germline ends came to 15 bases. This CDR3 contains 14 residues. The CDR3 DNA sequence: TGCGCCAGCAGTAGGGGACTTGACGGGAACACCATATATTTT. Protein: CASSRGLDGNTIYF.

The gene calls are TRBV28 and TRBJ1-3; D not resolved. There are 15 residues in the CDR3. Germline loops: CDR1 MDHEN, CDR2 SYDVKM. Trimming cost V 8 bases and J 4 bases, with 18 bases left between them. CDR3 sequence (DNA): TGTGCCAGCTACAGTTTTGATATGGAGGGAAACACCATATATTTT. Translation gives CASYSFDMEGNTIYF. The complete variable domain, with remaining parts taken from reference TRBV28 and TRBJ1-3, reads DVKVTQSSRYLVKRTGEKVFLECVQDMDHENMFWYRQDPGLGLRLIYFSYDVKMKEKGDIPEGYSVSREKKERFSLILESASTNQTSMYLCASYSFDMEGNTIYFGEGSWLTVV.

V and J are TRBV18 and TRBJ2-3; D unresolved. Germline CDR1 KGHSH, CDR2 LQKENI. This CDR3 region has 12 residues. Deletions cut 3 bases from V and 3 bases from J, with 4 bases between. CDR3 nucleotide sequence: TGTGCCAGCTCACCTCAGACAGATACGCAGTATTTT. It is translated as CASSPQTDTQYF.

The chain has TRBV28 and TRBJ2-7; D remains ambiguous. Germline assignment: CDR1 MDHEN and CDR2 SYDVKM. The CDR3 is 11 residues long. Trimming cost V 5 bases and J 4 bases, with 6 bases left between them. CDR3 DNA: TGTGCCAGCAGTGGTATGTACGAGCAGTACTTC. Protein product: CASSGMYEQYF.